This T cell receptor (beta chain) comes out of a study of lymphopenia after photon versus proton radiotherapy (dated by TCRdb to the late 2010s). About the investigation overall: Photon and proton radiation therapy were compared by the study for their immunological effects in patients with gastrointestinal tumors who developed high-grade lymphopenia. The roughly 21 patients in the cohort had gastrointestinal tumors, were treated with either photon or proton therapy, and subsequently developed lymphopenia. The goal of the study was to characterize the differences between the two radiation modalities in how they affect the immune system.

Concerning this clone: Its antigen specificity is not known. No much larger clone is present one base from it, and per-base qualities are unavailable.

What the work shows at the level of the full study, not this receptor alone: The authors looked at the survival association only in patients who died, and they framed better survival with proton therapy as a possibility rather than a demonstrated result. During treatment, patients who received proton therapy stayed relatively stable, whereas patients who received photon therapy lost naive T cells and TCR diversity and gained effector/memory populations. Across the cohort, a larger post-nadir drop in TCR diversity was inversely correlated with overall survival time among patients who died. After the lymphocyte count nadir, repertoires from photon-treated patients showed oligoclonal expansion, particularly of CD8+ Temra cells, and this expansion drove the decline in diversity.

V has 4 bases trimmed and J has 0 bases trimmed; junction bases matching no gene number 7. Per the germline V gene, SGDLS is the CDR1 and YYNGEE is the CDR2. From the cysteine up to the phenylalanine, the CDR3 has a length of 16 residues. Only the CDR3 region is kept as DNA, spanning 48 bases read in frame from base 1. Library preparation was by the immunoSEQ multiplex PCR assay. T cell repertoires were profiled with deep sequencing of rearranged TCR beta loci together with multiparametric flow cytometry. TCRdb limited this immuneACCESS table to in-frame rearrangements with V and J called. A share of clones is missing; checked studies link under half to unresolved V genes, and the rest is unexplained. This sample holds around 150,000 clones; approximately 86% were observed only once. The ten largest make up roughly 4.7% of the sample.

The starting material was peripheral blood, obtained from a patient treated with photon-based radiotherapy. The sequence was obtained from a man aged 50 or older with gastric cancer. The V and J genes are TRBV9 and TRBJ2-3; TRBD2 aligns with 8 central bases. The CDR3 has the sequence CASSLDLAGSTDTQYF. The DNA sequence reads TGTGCCAGCAGCTTAGATCTAGCGGGTAGCACAGATACGCAGTATTTT.